This entry lists 9 T cell receptor beta chains sequenced from one sample in a study of Ad26.COV2.S vaccination and SARS-CoV-2 variants. Profiled with immunoSEQ multiplex PCR; TCRdb holds only in-frame clones, not every one. The data contain 400,000 to 500,000 clones, roughly nine tenths of them singletons. Documented treatment: 15 to 20 received Ad26.COV2.S at low or high dose, single or two shots; 5 received placebo; per-sample allocation not given. On day 63 after the first injection, vaccine and placebo recipients gave samples. The input for sequencing was peripheral blood, taken in a trial of Ad26.COV2.S vaccine versus placebo. Receptor source: a person aged 18 to 65 who received the Ad26.COV2.S COVID-19 vaccine or a placebo.

This chain connects TRBV18 to TRBJ1-4; possibly TRBD1 for D (6 bases). Germline V gives CDR1 KGHSH, CDR2 LQKENI. The CDR3 consists of 15 residues. V shed 6 bases and J shed 0 bases, with 11 bases lying between them. CDR3 nucleotide sequence: TGTGCCAGCTCCTTTGGGGGCGCAACTAATGAAAAACTGTTTTTT. Its translation: CASSFGGATNEKLFF.

The rearrangement uses TRBV4-2 and TRBJ1-5; no clear D gene. Germline-derived CDR1 and CDR2 are LGHNA and YNFKEQ. There are 15 residues in the CDR3. Trimming shortened V by 2 bases and J by 6 bases, and 14 bases separated the two germline ends. The DNA for the CDR3 is TGTGCCAGCAGCCAATCGTCAGATCGCAGTCAGCCCCAGCATTTT. Protein product: CASSQSSDRSQPQHF.

This clone was counted a single time. The same CDR3 is also encoded by other DNA sequences in this sample. The chain uses TRBV5-6 and TRBJ1-2; unclear D gene. The V and J ends lost 5 bases and 8 bases respectively, with 13 bases between them. The CDR3 length is 12 residues. The germline gives CDR1 SGHDT, CDR2 YYEEEE. CDR3 residues: CASSPTGGGYTF. The CDR3 DNA reads as TGTGCCAGCAGTCCCACGGGTGGAGGCTACACCTTC.

The chain combines TRBV4-3 with TRBJ2-2, with a possible D match to TRBD2 (7 bases). The CDR3 runs to 14 residues. The V and J ends lost 0 bases and 7 bases respectively, with 9 bases between them. CDR1 LGHNA and CDR2 YSLEER come from the germline V gene. This CDR3 reads CASSQEGGGGELFF. The CDR3 DNA follows: TGCGCCAGCAGCCAAGAGGGAGGGGGCGGGGAGCTGTTTTTT.

CDR3 region: CASSLGRGNTQYF. The CDR3 nucleotides are TGTGCCAGCAGCCTAGGGAGGGGGAATACGCAGTATTTT. V is TRBV7-9 and J is TRBJ2-3, with D perhaps TRBD2 (7 bases). Germline V gene data show CDR1 as SEHNR and CDR2 as FQNEAQ (reference sequence). The CDR3 consists of 13 residues. Trimming removed 5 bases at V and 7 bases at J, with 13 bases between.

The gene calls are TRBV28 and TRBJ1-5; no clear D gene. CDR1 and CDR2 (germline): MDHEN, SYDVKM. The CDR3 has 12 residues. Trimming pared 2 bases from V and 5 bases from J, leaving 4 bases between. The DNA for the CDR3 is TGTGCCAGCAGTTTAAACGATCAGCCCCAGCATTTT. It codes for CASSLNDQPQHF.

This rearrangement joins TRBV6-2 or TRBV6-3 to TRBJ2-3, with TRBD1 identical over 7 bases. V shed 4 bases, J shed 2 bases, and the junction held 3 bases outside the gene matches. The germline V gene has CDR1 MNHEY and CDR2 SVGEGT. There are 14 residues in the CDR3. CDR3 sequence (DNA): TGTGCCAGCAGTTTCAGGGGGTTCACAGATACGCAGTATTTT. Encoded protein: CASSFRGFTDTQYF.

This sequence joins TRBV4-2 and TRBJ2-7, with TRBD1 identical over 7 bases. Per germline, CDR1 LGHNA and CDR2 YNFKEQ. Losses at the gene ends were 3 bases for V and 7 bases for J; bases not matched to a gene: 9. The CDR3 runs to 14 residues. The CDR3 nucleotides are TGTGCCAGCAGCCAGGGGGTAGGGGGACAGGAGCAGTACGTC. It specifies CASSQGVGGQEQYV.

The V call is TRBV4-1, the J call TRBJ2-4, with D perhaps TRBD2 (5 bases). The CDR3 runs 17 residues. CDR1 and CDR2 from the germline V gene are MGHRA and YSYEKL. The germline V and J ends were trimmed by 3 bases and 2 bases, with 17 bases remaining between them. This CDR3 reads CASSHYPAGLTKNIQYF. DNA for the CDR3: TGCGCCAGCAGCCATTACCCCGCGGGTTTGACCAAAAACATTCAGTACTTC.